This T cell receptor (beta chain) was captured by sequencing in a study of blood T cell repertoires in COVID-19. V was trimmed by 7 bases and J by 4 bases, leaving 17 bases between them. The CDR3 totals 14 residues. CDR1 is SNHLY, CDR2 FYNNEI, per germline. The table came from immunoSEQ multiplex PCR; TCRdb's copy has only in-frame clones and leaves some out. Of some 78,000 clones detected, 70% to 90% appear once; the ten largest clones hold about 26%. The receptor comes from a man aged 50 to 60 with active or convalescent COVID-19. J is TRBJ2-7 and V is TRBV2, with D maybe TRBD2 (5 bases). The material sequenced was peripheral blood. The CDR3 here is CASISRARKYEQYF. Here the CDR3 DNA reads TGTGCCAGCATATCGAGGGCCCGGAAATACGAGCAGTACTTC. The whole variable domain, remainder taken from reference TRBV2 and TRBJ2-7, is EPEVTQTPSHQVTQMGQEVILRCVPISNHLYFYWYRQILGQKVEFLVSFYNNEISEKSEIFDDQFSVERPDGSNFTLKIRSTKLEDSAMYFCASISRARKYEQYFGPGTRLTVT.